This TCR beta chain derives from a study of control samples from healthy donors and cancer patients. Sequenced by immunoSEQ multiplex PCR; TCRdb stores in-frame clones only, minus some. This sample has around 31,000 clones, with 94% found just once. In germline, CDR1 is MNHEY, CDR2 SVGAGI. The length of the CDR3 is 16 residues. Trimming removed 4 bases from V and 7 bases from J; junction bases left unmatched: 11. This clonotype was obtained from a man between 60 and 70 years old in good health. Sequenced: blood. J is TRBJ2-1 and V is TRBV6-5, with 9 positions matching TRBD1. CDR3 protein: CASSSQYWDRANEQFF. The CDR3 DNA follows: TGTGCCAGCAGTTCCCAATACTGGGACAGGGCTAATGAGCAGTTCTTC.